These 30 T cell receptor beta chains were sequenced from one sample in a study of blood T cell repertoires in COVID-19. Assay used: immunoSEQ multiplex PCR; TCRdb lists only in-frame clones, some missing. The sample consists of about 120,000 clones, 80% to 90% of them appearing once. Source material: peripheral blood. The receptors come from a man between 65 and 85 years old with active or convalescent COVID-19.

The chain is built from TRBV9 and TRBJ1-1; D ambiguous. CDR3 length: 14 residues. Per germline, CDR1 SGDLS and CDR2 YYNGEE. Trimming removed 0 bases at V and 0 bases at J, with 6 bases between. The CDR3, as DNA: TGTGCCAGCAGCGTAGGCGGAATGAACACTGAAGCTTTCTTT. This sequence encodes CASSVGGMNTEAFF. The full variable domain, rest sourced from reference TRBV9 and TRBJ1-1, is DSGVTQTPKHLITATGQRVTLRCSPRSGDLSVYWYQQSLDQGLQFLIQYYNGEERAKGNILERFSAQQFPDLHSELNLSSLELGDSALYFCASSVGGMNTEAFFGQGTRLTVV.

This chain links TRBV7-9 with TRBJ2-7, with D maybe TRBD2 (6 bases). The CDR3 extends over 15 amino acids. Trimming took 5 bases from V and 2 from J, leaving 16 bases between them. Germline CDR1 reads SEHNR; CDR2 reads FQNEAQ (reference sequence). CDR3 protein: CASSRGAGRTYEQYF. The CDR3 nucleotides are TGTGCCAGCAGCAGAGGGGCAGGGAGGACCTACGAGCAGTACTTC.

A single count supports this clone. The chain is built from TRBV6-5 and TRBJ1-5; D might be TRBD1 (6 bases). The CDR3 runs 14 residues. Trimming shortened V by 6 bases and J by 2 bases, and 11 bases separated the two germline ends. CDR1 is MNHEY and CDR2 is SVGAGI in the germline V gene. The CDR3 protein is CASRRQDGNQPQHF. The DNA of the CDR3 is TGTGCCAGCAGAAGACAGGACGGCAATCAGCCCCAGCATTTT.

The V call is TRBV29-1, the J call TRBJ2-2; 7 bases line up with TRBD1. CDR3 length: 15 residues. V was pared by 4 bases and J by 3 bases, with 8 bases of the junction left unmatched. The germline V gene encodes CDR1 SQVTM and CDR2 ANQGSEA. The DNA of the CDR3 is TGCAGCGTTGGACAGGGTACTCGGTACACCGGGGAGCTGTTTTTT. Protein sequence: CSVGQGTRYTGELFF.

The genes are TRBV19 and TRBJ1-2; 7 nucleotides agree with TRBD1. The germline V gene has CDR1 LNHDA and CDR2 SQIVND (reference sequence). The CDR3 runs to 14 residues. Trimming took 8 bases from V and 4 from J; bases not matched to a gene: 10. For the CDR3, the DNA is TGTGCCAGTTACGAACAGGGGAGCAGCTATGGCTACACCTTC. Its protein is CASYEQGSSYGYTF. Full variable domain (remainder filled in from reference TRBV19 and TRBJ1-2): DGGITQSPKYLFRKEGQNVTLSCEQNLNHDAMYWYRQDPGQGLRLIYYSQIVNDFQKGDIAEGYSVSREKKESFPLTVTSAQKNPTAFYLCASYEQGSSYGYTFGSGTRLTVV.

The chain has TRBV7-9 and TRBJ2-5, with TRBD2 identical over 7 bases. Germline V gives CDR1 SEHNR, CDR2 FQNEAQ (reference sequence). The CDR3 covers 14 residues. V shed 5 bases and J 2 bases; nucleotides not matched to a gene: 5. In DNA, the CDR3 is TGTGCCAGCAGCCCCGGGGGGATTCAAGAGACCCAGTACTTC. It specifies CASSPGGIQETQYF.

This chain joins TRBV5-1 and TRBJ2-7; a weak D match, TRBD1 (5 bases). This CDR3 is built from 15 residues. Germline assignment: CDR1 SGHRS and CDR2 YFSETQ. V lost 3 bases to trimming and J lost 4 bases, with 17 bases between them. In nucleotides, the CDR3 is TGCGCCAGCAGCTCGACAGACTCGATTCTTTACGAGCAGTACTTC. Translated: CASSSTDSILYEQYF.

The V gene is TRBV6-5, the J gene TRBJ2-2; weak D call: TRBD1 (5 bases). CDR1 is MNHEY, CDR2 SVGAGI, per germline. There are 15 residues in the CDR3. V was shortened by 7 bases and J by 0 bases, with 12 bases between the two germline ends. This CDR3 is CASKPDTTNTGELFF. As DNA, the CDR3 is TGTGCCAGCAAACCGGACACGACGAACACCGGGGAGCTGTTTTTT.

This chain connects TRBV28 to TRBJ1-5, with D possibly matching TRBD1 (6 bases). CDR1 is MDHEN, CDR2 SYDVKM, per germline. The CDR3 extends over 15 amino acids. Trimming cost V 6 bases and J 7 bases, with 19 bases left between them. The CDR3 is CASSSPTGLRQPQHF. The CDR3 bases are TGTGCCAGCAGCTCTCCAACAGGGTTGAGGCAGCCCCAGCATTTT.

This chain uses TRBV2 with TRBJ2-7, with 7 bases fitting TRBD2. Germline V gene sequence: CDR1 SNHLY, CDR2 FYNNEI. The trim removed 1 base at V and 2 bases at J, leaving 8 bases unmatched. CDR3 length equals 16 residues. The DNA for the CDR3 is TGTGCCAGCAGTGAAGAAGCCCCGGGACTACCCTACGAGCAGTACTTC. Encoded protein: CASSEEAPGLPYEQYF.

This clone was recorded once. The rearrangement uses TRBV11-3 and TRBJ2-5; 13 bases are a match to TRBD2. Per germline, CDR1 SGHNT and CDR2 YENEEA. The CDR3 is made up of 14 amino acids. V trimming: 5 bases; J trimming: 4 bases; junction bases outside the gene matches: 1. CDR3 in DNA: TGTGCCAGCAGCGGACTAGCGGGAGCAGAGACCCAGTACTTC. Protein sequence: CASSGLAGAETQYF.

About this clone: The missing conserved phenylalanine or tryptophan at the end of this CDR3 makes a read error likely. No DNA is shown, since the ends of the CDR3 on it are uncertain; the CDR3 is the one TCRdb lists. The chain couples TRBV24-1 to TRBJ1-1; TRBD1 is the table's D call and was not checked against the DNA. The CDR3 is 12 residues long, counting both termini. Per germline, CDR1 KGHDR and CDR2 SFDVKD. The chain's CDR3 is CATSELQGANGS.

V gene TRBV7-2 combines with J gene TRBJ2-5, with D tentatively TRBD2 (5 bases). There are 14 residues in the CDR3. CDR1 SGHTA and CDR2 FQGNSA come from the germline V gene. V was trimmed by 3 bases and J by 2 bases, leaving 10 bases between them. CDR3 loop: CASSFDRLQETQYF. CDR3 in DNA: TGTGCCAGCAGCTTTGATCGACTACAAGAGACCCAGTACTTC.

The V and J genes are TRBV24-1 and TRBJ2-2, with 9 bases matching TRBD1. CDR1 is KGHDR and CDR2 is SFDVKD in the germline V gene. This CDR3 has 16 residues. The trim removed 4 bases at V and 6 bases at J, leaving 8 bases unmatched. The CDR3 DNA reads as TGTGCCACCAGTGACCCACGGGACAGGGATCCCGGGGAGCTGTTTTTT. Amino acid sequence: CATSDPRDRDPGELFF.

The chain uses TRBV6-6 and TRBJ2-7; tentatively, D is TRBD1 (5 bases). Germline V gives CDR1 MNHNY, CDR2 SVGAGI (reference sequence). Trimming removed 11 bases at V and 0 bases at J, with 17 bases between. This CDR3 contains 14 residues. CDR3 sequence: CAAHRTLSSYEQYF. As DNA, the CDR3 is TGTGCCGCCCATCGGACATTAAGCTCCTACGAGCAGTACTTC.

This clone was seen more than once but under ten times. The genes are TRBV2 and TRBJ1-5, with 7 bases matching TRBD1. Per the germline V gene, CDR1 is SNHLY and CDR2 is FYNNEI. J was trimmed by 3 bases and V by 6 bases; bases with no gene match: 11. The CDR3 spans 16 residues. CDR3 DNA: TGTGCCAGCAGCAAAATTCCCGGGACAGACAATCAGCCCCAGCATTTT. This translates into CASSKIPGTDNQPQHF.

Concerning this clone itself: The conserved phenylalanine or tryptophan is not found at the CDR3 terminus, so this likely reflects a read error. The limits of the CDR3 on the DNA are not certain, so only TCRdb's listed CDR3 is given. CDR3 loop: CASSRGYSFRT. This chain uses TRBV28 with TRBJ1-3. Both ends counted, the CDR3 spans 11 residues. The germline V gene has CDR1 MDHEN and CDR2 SYDVKM.

V gene TRBV6-2 or TRBV6-3 combines with J gene TRBJ1-1; 7 bases are a match to TRBD1. The CDR3 loop spans 13 amino acids. Trimming took 6 bases from V and 4 from J; bases not matched to a gene: 5. Germline values: CDR1 MNHEY, CDR2 SVGEGT. The CDR3 region has the DNA TGTGCCAGCAGCTCGGGACAGCGCACTGAAGCTTTCTTT. As protein: CASSSGQRTEAFF.

V and J are TRBV3-1 (or the pseudogene TRBV3-2) and TRBJ2-2, with 10 bases lining up with TRBD2. Germline CDR1 and CDR2: LGHDT and YNNKEL (reference sequence). V dropped 5 bases and J dropped 0; count of bases not matched to a gene: 12. The CDR3 is 19 residues long. CDR3 protein: CASSFITSGNDANTGELFF. CDR3 nucleotide sequence: TGTGCCAGCAGCTTCATCACTAGCGGGAATGACGCGAACACCGGGGAGCTGTTTTTT.

The rearrangement uses TRBV28 and TRBJ1-5, with a tentative D call TRBD1 (6 bases). Trimming removed 3 bases from V and 2 bases from J, with 11 bases in between. This CDR3 contains 15 residues. The germline gives CDR1 MDHEN, CDR2 SYDVKM. CDR3 residues: CASSFTGNGNQPQHF. The CDR3, as DNA: TGTGCCAGCAGTTTTACAGGGAATGGCAATCAGCCCCAGCATTTT.

This clone has just a few counts. The chain is built from TRBV5-4 and TRBJ2-5, with 8 bases fitting TRBD2. Trimming took 0 bases from V and 7 from J; bases not matched to a gene: 5. Germline assignment: CDR1 SGHNT and CDR2 YYREEE (reference sequence). The CDR3 is 14 residues long. The CDR3 nucleotides are TGTGCCAGCAGCTTGGACAGGGCGGGAGGGACCCAGTACTTC. This sequence encodes CASSLDRAGGTQYF.

This chain links TRBV5-4 with TRBJ2-1, with D unclear. V gave up 4 bases and J gave up 4 bases, with 12 bases separating them. CDR1 is SGHNT and CDR2 is YYREEE in the germline V gene (reference sequence). This CDR3 is built from 14 residues. DNA of the CDR3: TGTGCCAGCAGCACCGATGGCCCTTACAATGAGCAGTTCTTC. This encodes CASSTDGPYNEQFF.

The chain employs TRBV2 and TRBJ2-1, with D maybe TRBD2 (5 bases). From germline, CDR1 is SNHLY and CDR2 FYNNEI. The CDR3 has 16 residues. Trimming cost V 2 bases and J 9 bases, with 20 bases left between them. CDR3 sequence (DNA): TGTGCCAGCAGTGAACTTAGCGCTGGCGGAGAGGGTGAGCAGTTCTTC. This codes for CASSELSAGGEGEQFF.

This clone was observed a single time. V gene TRBV5-6 combines with J gene TRBJ1-5; tentative D call: TRBD1 (6 bases). Germline CDR1 reads SGHDT; CDR2 reads YYEEEE. V was clipped by 2 bases and J by 1 base, with 10 bases between them. The CDR3 runs to 15 residues. The DNA of the CDR3 is TGTGCCAGCAGCTTCAGGGGTAAAAGCAATCAGCCCCAGCATTTT. This encodes CASSFRGKSNQPQHF.

The chain has TRBV7-2 and TRBJ2-7, with TRBD1 matching 9 bases. The germline gives CDR1 SGHTA, CDR2 FQGNSA. With V trimmed by 5 bases and J by 5 bases, 4 bases remained unmatched. This CDR3 comprises 13 residues. The CDR3 nucleotides are TGTGCCAGCAGCACCCGGGACAGGGACGAGCAGTACTTC. It is translated as CASSTRDRDEQYF.

This chain links TRBV28 with TRBJ2-1; TRBD2 matches 9 bases. Germline assignment: CDR1 MDHEN and CDR2 SYDVKM. The V and J ends lost 11 bases and 8 bases, in that order; junction bases with no gene match: 22. CDR3 length: 17 amino acids. The CDR3 nucleotides read TGTGCCTCGATAGGATCTAGCGGGAATGGGTTTGGGGATGAGCAGTTCTTC. Its protein is CASIGSSGNGFGDEQFF.

This clone was detected a few times. The CDR3 reads CASSQGLATGELFF. As DNA, the CDR3 is TGTGCCAGCTCACAGGGACTAGCGACCGGGGAGCTGTTTTTT. The rearrangement links TRBV18 to TRBJ2-2; 10 nucleotides line up with TRBD2. Looked up from germline, CDR1 is KGHSH and CDR2 is LQKENI. This CDR3 is built from 14 residues. The V segment lost 4 bases and the J segment 5 bases; nucleotides outside the gene matches: 1.

V gene TRBV5-1 combines with J gene TRBJ1-2; 9 bases agree with TRBD1. Germline values: CDR1 SGHRS, CDR2 YFSETQ. This CDR3 comprises 15 residues. The J segment lost 5 bases and the V segment lost 0 bases, leaving 5 bases of the junction unmatched. In nucleotides, the CDR3 is TGCGCCAGCAGCTTGGGGGACAGGGCCCCATATGGCTACACCTTC. The encoded protein is CASSLGDRAPYGYTF.

The chain carries TRBV18 and TRBJ2-7, with a weak D call TRBD1 (6 bases). V lost 4 bases and J 3 bases, leaving 10 bases between the germline ends. The germline gives CDR1 KGHSH, CDR2 LQKENI. This CDR3 has 13 residues. The CDR3 is CASSQGQFYEQYF. The CDR3 DNA reads TGTGCCAGCTCACAAGGACAGTTCTACGAGCAGTACTTC.

The chain employs TRBV6-5 and TRBJ1-4, with D uncertain. Deletions cut 7 bases from V and 0 bases from J, with 6 bases between. CDR3 length equals 13 residues. The V gene's germline CDR1 is MNHEY and CDR2 SVGAGI. As DNA, the CDR3 is TGTGCCAGCAAGAGAGCAACTAATGAAAAACTGTTTTTT. It yields the protein CASKRATNEKLFF.